This T cell receptor beta chain is from a study of cytomegalovirus exposure and HLA in healthy donors. Study-wide results and caveats: In a later analysis, TCR beta V- and J-gene trimming was associated with a missense DCLRE1C variant.

PCR involved 60 Vbeta and 13 Jbeta primers. This table comes from immunoSEQ multiplex PCR, and its TCRdb copy is limited to in-frame clones, with some not included. The table for this sample gives 95,000 to 150,000 clones. V was cut by 5 bases and J by 2 bases, with 10 bases left in between. The germline V gene encodes CDR1 SGHAT and CDR2 FQDESV (reference sequence). The CDR3 has 14 amino acids. Concerning this clone: Its antigen is not known.

This sequence originates from a man aged 25-40 years in good health and CMV-seronegative. The genes are TRBV11-1 and TRBJ1-3; D not certain. Sample: PBMCs. The CDR3 nucleotides are TGTGCCAGCAGCCTCCTGAGCCCTGGAAACACCATATATTTT. Protein: CASSLLSPGNTIYF.